This T cell receptor (beta chain) was sequenced in a study of blood T cells in healthy people across ages. This clonotype was seen more than once but under ten times. The CDR3 has 15 amino acids. The germline V and J ends were trimmed by 0 bases and 0 bases, with 9 bases remaining between them. The V gene's germline CDR1 is SGDLS and CDR2 YYNGEE. Total RNA, at least 5 micrograms per sample, was extracted from PBMCs. Sample-barcoded 5' priming and a J-beta primer mix drove a second PCR of 7 to 11 cycles. A single record per CDR3 protein comes from TCRdb applying MiXCR to the 5' RACE reads. The sample lists 900,000 to 950,000 distinct CDR3 sequences; under 35% were seen once. These data also featured in a second study, about T cells of mothers and their children.

The genes are TRBV9 and TRBJ1-1; D is unclear. The sequence came from a woman between 35 and 50 years old in good health. Sequencing input: blood. CDR3 DNA sequence: TGTGCCAGCAGCGTAGGGTCGGGATTGAACACTGAAGCTTTCTTT. Protein product: CASSVGSGLNTEAFF.